These T cell receptor beta chains were read from a single sample in a study of cytomegalovirus exposure and HLA in healthy donors. Measured with immunoSEQ multiplex PCR; TCRdb has only the in-frame clones, and not every one. This table holds about 130,000 clones, more than 70% found once. Sample: PBMCs. Receptor source: a man younger than 40 in good health and CMV-seronegative. The CDR3 runs from the conserved cysteine through the conserved F or W. D genes are given only for firm matches. Clone size is not always given. Where it is, it says once, few, many or a class for expanded clones.

j_call: TRBJ2-1
clone_size: once
v_call: TRBV6-1
d_call: TRBD2
cdr3_aa: CASSSSGGAYNEQFF
cdr3_nt: TGTGCCAGCAGCAGTAGCGGGGGGGCCTACAATGAGCAGTTCTTC

j_call: TRBJ2-5
clone_size: -
v_call: TRBV30
d_call: -
cdr3_aa: CAWSFRIQETQYF
cdr3_nt: TGTGCCTGGAGTTTCAGGATCCAAGAGACCCAGTACTTC

j_call: TRBJ2-5
clone_size: -
v_call: TRBV5-4
d_call: -
cdr3_aa: CASSSGMDQTQYF
cdr3_nt: TGTGCCAGCAGCTCGGGGATGGATCAGACCCAGTACTTC

j_call: TRBJ2-7
clone_size: few
v_call: TRBV10-3
d_call: TRBD2
cdr3_aa: CAISERGTYEQYF
cdr3_nt: TGTGCCATCAGCGAGCGGGGGACCTACGAGCAGTACTTC

j_call: TRBJ1-1
clone_size: -
v_call: TRBV19
d_call: TRBD1
cdr3_aa: CAAVSQGALATEAFF
cdr3_nt: TGTGCGGCAGTCTCTCAGGGGGCGTTGGCTACTGAAGCTTTCTTT

j_call: TRBJ2-5
clone_size: once
v_call: TRBV4-1
d_call: TRBD1
cdr3_aa: CASSYRGPETQYF
cdr3_nt: TGCGCCAGCAGCTACAGGGGGCCAGAGACCCAGTACTTC

j_call: TRBJ2-7
clone_size: -
v_call: TRBV28
d_call: TRBD2
cdr3_aa: CASSFLSSGGYEQYF
cdr3_nt: TGTGCCAGCAGTTTTTTGTCTAGCGGGGGCTACGAGCAGTACTTC

j_call: TRBJ2-7
clone_size: -
v_call: TRBV28
d_call: -
cdr3_aa: CASRKQGITGYEQYF
cdr3_nt: TGTGCCAGCAGAAAACAGGGTATCACGGGTTACGAGCAGTACTTC

j_call: TRBJ1-2
clone_size: -
v_call: TRBV6-5
d_call: TRBD1
cdr3_aa: CASSYDREGGYTF
cdr3_nt: TGTGCCAGCAGTTATGACAGGGAAGGGGGCTACACCTTC

j_call: TRBJ2-3
clone_size: -
v_call: TRBV10-3
d_call: TRBD2
cdr3_aa: CAISPELAGTDTQYF
cdr3_nt: TGTGCCATCAGCCCCGAACTAGCGGGCACAGATACGCAGTATTTT

j_call: TRBJ2-5
clone_size: -
v_call: TRBV5-1
d_call: TRBD1
cdr3_aa: CASSLPPGQPYDVQYF
cdr3_nt: TGCGCCAGCAGCTTGCCACCGGGACAGCCCTACGATGTGCAGTACTTC

j_call: TRBJ1-3
clone_size: -
v_call: TRBV15
d_call: -
cdr3_aa: CATSITQDHSGNTIYF
cdr3_nt: TGTGCCACCAGCATTACCCAGGATCACTCTGGAAACACCATATATTTT

j_call: TRBJ1-2
clone_size: -
v_call: TRBV15
d_call: -
cdr3_aa: CATSTSGTYGYTF
cdr3_nt: TGTGCCACCAGCACTAGCGGGACGTATGGCTACACCTTC

j_call: TRBJ2-5
clone_size: few
v_call: TRBV9
d_call: TRBD1
cdr3_aa: CASSTSTGVGETQYF
cdr3_nt: TGTGCCAGCAGCACATCGACAGGGGTTGGGGAGACCCAGTACTTC

j_call: TRBJ2-6
clone_size: few
v_call: TRBV5-4
d_call: -
cdr3_aa: CASSTRVSGANVLTF
cdr3_nt: TGTGCCAGCAGCACCAGGGTCTCTGGGGCCAACGTCCTGACTTTC

j_call: TRBJ2-2
clone_size: -
v_call: TRBV5-1
d_call: TRBD1
cdr3_aa: CASSDPRDRGLFGELFF
cdr3_nt: TGCGCCAGCAGCGATCCCCGGGACAGGGGGCTATTCGGGGAGCTGTTTTTT

j_call: TRBJ1-2
clone_size: -
v_call: TRBV2
d_call: TRBD1
cdr3_aa: CASRRQGALGYGYTF
cdr3_nt: TGTGCCAGCAGGAGACAGGGGGCCTTGGGGTATGGCTACACCTTC

j_call: TRBJ2-1
clone_size: -
v_call: TRBV6-4
d_call: -
cdr3_aa: CASSDGGAGGEQFF
cdr3_nt: TGTGCCAGCAGTGACGGGGGGGCGGGCGGTGAGCAGTTCTTC

j_call: TRBJ1-4
clone_size: -
v_call: TRBV19
d_call: -
cdr3_aa: CASSPPGRTDGKLFF
cdr3_nt: TGTGCCAGTAGTCCCCCTGGGCGCACAGACGGAAAACTGTTTTTT

j_call: TRBJ1-4
clone_size: few
v_call: TRBV7-9
d_call: TRBD1
cdr3_aa: CASSSRQGNEKLFF
cdr3_nt: TGTGCCAGCAGCTCCCGACAGGGGAATGAAAAACTGTTTTTT

j_call: TRBJ1-2
clone_size: few
v_call: TRBV19
d_call: TRBD1
cdr3_aa: CASSKTGEASYGYTF
cdr3_nt: TGTGCCAGTAGTAAGACAGGGGAGGCGAGCTATGGCTACACCTTC

j_call: TRBJ1-3
clone_size: few
v_call: TRBV19
d_call: TRBD1
cdr3_aa: CASSVDQGAYNTIYF
cdr3_nt: TGTGCCAGTAGTGTGGATCAGGGGGCCTACAACACCATATATTTT

j_call: TRBJ1-5
clone_size: -
v_call: TRBV15
d_call: -
cdr3_aa: CATSREEGLDQPQHF
cdr3_nt: TGTGCCACCAGCAGAGAGGAGGGCCTTGATCAGCCCCAGCATTTT

j_call: TRBJ1-5
clone_size: -
v_call: TRBV5-4
d_call: -
cdr3_aa: CASSLGPGGRDQPQHF
cdr3_nt: TGTGCCAGCAGCTTGGGTCCGGGGGGACGGGATCAGCCCCAGCATTTT

j_call: TRBJ1-2
clone_size: once
v_call: TRBV2
d_call: -
cdr3_aa: CASSGGGNYGYTF
cdr3_nt: TGTGCCAGCAGTGGAGGGGGAAACTATGGCTACACCTTC

j_call: TRBJ1-3
clone_size: -
v_call: TRBV19
d_call: TRBD1
cdr3_aa: CASSQGAQNTIYF
cdr3_nt: TGTGCCAGTAGTCAGGGGGCACAAAACACCATATATTTT

j_call: TRBJ1-5
clone_size: -
v_call: TRBV6-1
d_call: -
cdr3_aa: CASSLDSRQPQHF
cdr3_nt: TGTGCCAGCAGTTTAGACAGCAGGCAGCCCCAGCATTTT

j_call: TRBJ2-3
clone_size: once
v_call: TRBV5-1
d_call: -
cdr3_aa: CASSLDSPTDTQYF
cdr3_nt: TGCGCCAGCAGCCTGGACAGCCCCACAGATACGCAGTATTTT

j_call: TRBJ2-7
clone_size: -
v_call: TRBV10-1
d_call: -
cdr3_aa: CASSARGYEQYF
cdr3_nt: TGCGCCAGCAGTGCTAGGGGCTACGAGCAGTACTTC

j_call: TRBJ1-4
clone_size: -
v_call: TRBV4-1
d_call: TRBD1
cdr3_aa: CASSQTMTGLSYEKLFF
cdr3_nt: TGCGCCAGCAGCCAAACCATGACAGGGCTCTCGTATGAAAAACTGTTTTTT

j_call: TRBJ1-6
clone_size: -
v_call: TRBV4-3
d_call: -
cdr3_aa: CASSQDRGSSYNSPLHF
cdr3_nt: TGCGCCAGCAGCCAAGACAGGGGAAGCTCCTATAATTCACCCCTCCACTTT

j_call: TRBJ1-2
clone_size: -
v_call: TRBV5-1
d_call: -
cdr3_aa: CASSLEPNAPEGGYTF
cdr3_nt: TGCGCCAGCAGCTTGGAACCCAACGCGCCTGAGGGCGGCTACACCTTC

j_call: TRBJ2-2
clone_size: few
v_call: TRBV7-2
d_call: -
cdr3_aa: CASSRSGLSIGELFF
cdr3_nt: TGTGCCAGCAGTCGATCAGGGTTGTCGATCGGGGAGCTGTTTTTT

j_call: TRBJ2-7
clone_size: -
v_call: TRBV28
d_call: TRBD1
cdr3_aa: CASSFGDRGPEQYF
cdr3_nt: TGTGCCAGCAGTTTTGGGGACAGGGGGCCCGAGCAGTACTTC

j_call: TRBJ1-3
clone_size: many
v_call: TRBV21-1
d_call: -
cdr3_aa: CASSSRGGESGNTIYF
cdr3_nt: TGTGCCAGCAGCTCACGAGGCGGAGAGTCTGGAAACACCATATATTTT

j_call: TRBJ2-6
clone_size: few
v_call: TRBV5-1
d_call: -
cdr3_aa: CASSPTGRGARGANVLTF
cdr3_nt: TGCGCCAGCTCACCCACAGGACGGGGGGCCCGTGGGGCCAACGTCCTGACTTTC

j_call: TRBJ2-4
clone_size: -
v_call: TRBV4-2
d_call: -
cdr3_aa: CASSGPGAPAKNIQYF
cdr3_nt: TGTGCCAGCAGCGGGCCAGGGGCTCCAGCCAAAAACATTCAGTACTTC

j_call: TRBJ2-1
clone_size: -
v_call: TRBV4-1
d_call: -
cdr3_aa: CASGPLGLAEQFF
cdr3_nt: TGCGCCAGCGGTCCCCTAGGATTGGCTGAGCAGTTCTTC

j_call: TRBJ1-5
clone_size: -
v_call: TRBV19
d_call: -
cdr3_aa: CASSIEGTGVPQHF
cdr3_nt: TGTGCCAGTAGTATAGAGGGCACCGGGGTGCCCCAGCATTTT

j_call: TRBJ2-5
clone_size: -
v_call: TRBV4-3
d_call: -
cdr3_aa: CASSQDPSGETQYF
cdr3_nt: TGCGCCAGCAGCCAAGACCCTAGTGGGGAGACCCAGTACTTC

j_call: TRBJ1-2
clone_size: -
v_call: TRBV21-1
d_call: -
cdr3_aa: CASSKRPNFRDSNYGYTF
cdr3_nt: TGTGCCAGCAGCAAAAGGCCAAACTTCCGGGACAGTAACTATGGCTACACCTTC

j_call: TRBJ2-1
clone_size: -
v_call: TRBV7-2
d_call: TRBD2
cdr3_aa: CASSLAGTSGGRNEQFF
cdr3_nt: TGTGCCAGCAGCTTAGCTGGGACTAGCGGGGGAAGGAATGAGCAGTTCTTC

j_call: TRBJ1-1
clone_size: few
v_call: TRBV27
d_call: -
cdr3_aa: CASSFTSYEGITEAFF
cdr3_nt: TGTGCCAGCAGTTTTACATCGTACGAGGGTATCACTGAAGCTTTCTTT

j_call: TRBJ2-3
clone_size: -
v_call: TRBV7-2
d_call: TRBD1
cdr3_aa: CASSPWTGSLYF
cdr3_nt: TGTGCCAGCAGCCCATGGACAGGGTCTCTGTATTTT

j_call: TRBJ1-2
clone_size: few
v_call: TRBV5-1
d_call: -
cdr3_aa: CASSLLQANYGYTF
cdr3_nt: TGCGCCAGCAGCTTGTTACAGGCTAACTATGGCTACACCTTC

j_call: TRBJ1-5
clone_size: few
v_call: TRBV7-8
d_call: -
cdr3_aa: CASSFEGALEPQHF
cdr3_nt: TGTGCCAGCAGCTTTGAAGGGGCCTTAGAGCCCCAGCATTTT

j_call: TRBJ2-7
clone_size: -
v_call: TRBV15
d_call: -
cdr3_aa: CATSRGSGAGYEQYF
cdr3_nt: TGTGCCACCAGCAGAGGTTCAGGGGCGGGTTACGAGCAGTACTTC

j_call: TRBJ2-7
clone_size: -
v_call: TRBV9
d_call: -
cdr3_aa: CASSVSGGYEQYF
cdr3_nt: TGTGCCAGCAGCGTATCCGGAGGCTACGAGCAGTACTTC

j_call: TRBJ1-2
clone_size: once
v_call: TRBV2
d_call: TRBD1
cdr3_aa: CASTRTGGNYGYTF
cdr3_nt: TGTGCCAGCACCCGGACAGGGGGTAACTATGGCTACACCTTC

j_call: TRBJ2-1
clone_size: -
v_call: TRBV6-5
d_call: -
cdr3_aa: CASSRLQPTEQFF
cdr3_nt: TGTGCCAGCAGCCGACTCCAGCCGACTGAGCAGTTCTTC

j_call: TRBJ2-7
clone_size: -
v_call: TRBV6-5
d_call: TRBD2
cdr3_aa: CASSREGLGGYEQYF
cdr3_nt: TGTGCCAGCAGCCGGGAGGGGTTGGGGGGCTACGAGCAGTACTTC

j_call: TRBJ1-5
clone_size: -
v_call: TRBV5-8
d_call: -
cdr3_aa: CASSNLQGIGGYQPQHF
cdr3_nt: TGTGCCAGCAGCAACTTACAGGGAATTGGGGGTTATCAGCCCCAGCATTTT

j_call: TRBJ2-7
clone_size: -
v_call: TRBV5-1
d_call: TRBD2
cdr3_aa: CASSLGLAGGYEQYF
cdr3_nt: TGCGCCAGCAGCTTGGGACTAGCGGGGGGCTACGAGCAGTACTTC

j_call: TRBJ2-2
clone_size: few
v_call: TRBV5-1
d_call: -
cdr3_aa: CASSGGAQTGELFF
cdr3_nt: TGCGCCAGCAGCGGGGGGGCGCAAACCGGGGAGCTGTTTTTT

j_call: TRBJ2-7
clone_size: -
v_call: TRBV5-6
d_call: -
cdr3_aa: CASSLASYEQYF
cdr3_nt: TGTGCCAGCAGCTTGGCGTCGTACGAGCAGTACTTC